These T cell receptor beta chains were read from a single sample in a study of shared clonotypes between healthy human individuals. Data came from immunoSEQ multiplex PCR; TCRdb stores just in-frame clones and leaves some out. Found here are approximately 940,000 clones, 76% of them singletons; the top ten hold nearly 1.5%. The sample consisted of memory CD4+ T cells sorted from blood. These receptors were collected from a man younger than 30 in good health. The CDR3 runs from the conserved cysteine through the conserved F or W. Each record gives: V gene, J gene, clone size, D gene, CDR3 protein, CDR3 DNA. The D gene is left open where the match is weak. The size entry is marked missing in some rows and otherwise reads once, few, many or a size class.

TRBV18	TRBJ2-7	NA	TRBD1	CASSPDRVAYEQYF	TGTGCCAGCTCTCCTGACAGGGTCGCCTACGAGCAGTACTTC
TRBV10-3	TRBJ1-2	NA	TRBD1	CAIGEPGQGGSNYGYTF	TGTGCCATCGGGGAGCCGGGACAGGGGGGAAGTAACTATGGCTACACCTTC
TRBV5-5	TRBJ2-2	NA	TRBD1	CASSPNLGTVTGELFF	TGTGCCAGCAGCCCTAACCTCGGGACAGTTACCGGGGAGCTGTTTTTT
TRBV6-5	TRBJ1-1	few	NA	CASRAPGQNTEAFF	TGTGCCAGCAGAGCCCCGGGACAGAACACTGAAGCTTTCTTT
TRBV18	TRBJ2-5	NA	TRBD2	CASSPPLAGAGETQYF	TGTGCCAGCTCACCTCCCTTAGCGGGAGCTGGAGAGACCCAGTACTTC
TRBV30	TRBJ1-2	NA	NA	CAWSGIIPNYGYTF	TGTGCCTGGAGTGGCATAATCCCTAACTATGGCTACACCTTC
TRBV7-2	TRBJ2-2	NA	NA	CASSLSAHMNTGELFF	TGTGCCAGCAGCTTATCCGCCCATATGAACACCGGGGAGCTGTTTTTT
TRBV7-2	TRBJ2-7	NA	TRBD2	CASSLVRTSGGSYEQYF	TGTGCCAGCAGCTTAGTTAGGACTAGCGGGGGCTCCTACGAGCAGTACTTC
TRBV6-5	TRBJ1-6	few	TRBD1	CASSYVSGGSPLHF	TGTGCCAGCAGTTACGTTTCAGGGGGTTCACCCCTCCACTTT
TRBV7-7	TRBJ1-5	NA	NA	CASSLDENQPQHF	TGTGCTAGCAGCTTAGATGAGAATCAGCCCCAGCATTTT
TRBV28	TRBJ1-2	NA	TRBD1	CASSSRGGLANYGYTF	TGTGCCAGCAGTTCCCGAGGGGGCTTAGCTAACTATGGCTACACCTTC
TRBV30	TRBJ2-2	NA	NA	CAWMYPGAGTGELFF	TGTGCCTGGATGTATCCGGGGGCGGGCACCGGGGAGCTGTTTTTT
TRBV18	TRBJ2-7	few	TRBD2	CASSPSPTSGSYEQYF	TGTGCCAGCTCACCCTCCCCGACTAGCGGGAGCTACGAGCAGTACTTC
TRBV27	TRBJ1-1	NA	NA	CASRAAMNTEAFF	TGTGCCAGCAGGGCGGCCATGAACACTGAAGCTTTCTTT
TRBV5-1	TRBJ2-6	NA	TRBD2	CASSLARGTGANVLTF	TGCGCCAGCAGCTTGGCGCGGGGGACTGGGGCCAACGTCCTGACTTTC
TRBV6-5	TRBJ1-2	NA	TRBD1	CASSADRVYGYTF	TGTGCCAGCAGTGCTGACAGGGTTTATGGCTACACCTTC
TRBV14	TRBJ2-7	few	NA	CASSRNWLGAYEQYF	TGTGCCAGCAGCCGCAATTGGTTGGGGGCTTACGAGCAGTACTTC